This T cell receptor (beta chain) was sequenced for a study of blood T cell repertoires in COVID-19. The CDR3 length is 14 residues. Trimming removed 5 bases from V and 0 bases from J, with 8 bases in between. Germline V lookup: CDR1 LGHDT, CDR2 YNNKEL (reference sequence). Sequencing was performed with immunoSEQ multiplex PCR; in TCRdb, only in-frame clones are kept and a portion is missing. There are approximately 200,000 clones in the sample; 88% occur only once, and more than 1.4% lies in the top ten. The TCR sequence derives from a man aged 18 to 30 with active or convalescent COVID-19. The source material was peripheral blood. V is TRBV3-1 (or the pseudogene TRBV3-2) and J is TRBJ1-3; D unresolved. CDR3 in DNA: TGTGCCAGCAGCTCGAGTTACTCTGGAAACACCATATATTTT. It encodes CASSSSYSGNTIYF.